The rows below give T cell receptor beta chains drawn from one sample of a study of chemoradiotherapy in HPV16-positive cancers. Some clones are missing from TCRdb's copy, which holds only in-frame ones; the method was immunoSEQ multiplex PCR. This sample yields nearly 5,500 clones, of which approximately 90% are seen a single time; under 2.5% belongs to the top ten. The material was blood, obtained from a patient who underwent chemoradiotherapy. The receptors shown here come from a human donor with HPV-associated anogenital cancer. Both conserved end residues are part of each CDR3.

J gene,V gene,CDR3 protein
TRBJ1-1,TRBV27,CASSPMGGDYRHTEAFF
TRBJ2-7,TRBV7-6,CASSLGGPGGSEQYF
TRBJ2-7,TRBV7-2,CASTPSSGRAGEQYF
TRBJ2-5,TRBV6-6,CASSSLQETQYF
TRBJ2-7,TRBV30,CACSIGLSTYEQYF
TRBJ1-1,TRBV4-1,CASSQEGWGPEAFF
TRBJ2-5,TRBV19,CASSINGETQYF
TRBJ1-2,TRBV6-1,CASRDGSAYGYTF
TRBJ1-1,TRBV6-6,CASSRPGTGGTEAFF
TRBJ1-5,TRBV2,CATSDSHNQPQHF
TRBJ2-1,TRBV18,CASSPTGQILYNEQFF
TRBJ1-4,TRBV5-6,CASSLARNEKLFF
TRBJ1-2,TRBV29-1,CSVENSNYGYTF
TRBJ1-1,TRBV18,CASSPRWGGGTEAFF
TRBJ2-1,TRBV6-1,CASSTSGGSYNEQFF
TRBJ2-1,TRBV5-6,CASSLEWNEQFF
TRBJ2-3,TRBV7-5,CVRSTHRETSGSTDTQYF
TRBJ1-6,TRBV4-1,CASSQEGGTGFYNSPLHF
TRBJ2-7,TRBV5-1,CASSLRVGTSATEQYF
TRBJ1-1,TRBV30,CAWSALGGTTEAFF
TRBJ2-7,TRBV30,CAWSSGSYEQYF
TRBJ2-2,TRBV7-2,CASSLAQKAATGELFF
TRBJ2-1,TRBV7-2,CASSLGASNEQFF
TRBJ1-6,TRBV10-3,CAISAGQGSSPLHF
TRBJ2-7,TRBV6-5,CASSSRTSGSYEQYF
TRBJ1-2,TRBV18,CASSLQGTYGYTF
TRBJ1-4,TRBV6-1,CASSRLFATNEKLFF
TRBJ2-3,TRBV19,CASREGPYTDTQYF